The 25 T cell receptor beta chains presented below share a single source sample, sequenced in a study of T cells in Graves' hyperthyroidism and ophthalmopathy. RNA transcripts gave rise to amplified TCR beta CDR3 regions. HTBI primers were the set used in a first-round RT-PCR of the TCR CDR3. TCRdb reprocessed the multiplex PCR reads via MiXCR and lists one record per CDR3 protein. Among 600,000 to 650,000 distinct CDR3 sequences listed, around 21% were seen once. The source material was blood. Receptors originate from a man younger than 45 with Graves' ophthalmopathy.

This clonotype has more than one count but fewer than ten. V is TRBV7-9 and J is TRBJ1-1; the D is unclear. Germline CDR1 reads SEHNR; CDR2 reads FQNEAQ (reference sequence). V dropped 1 base and J dropped 0 bases, with 6 bases sitting between them. The CDR3 totals 14 residues. The CDR3 protein is CASSLGALNTEAFF. CDR3 DNA: TGTGCCAGCAGCTTAGGTGCATTGAACACTGAAGCTTTCTTT.

Many counts were recorded for this clonotype. The J gene is TRBJ2-5, the V gene TRBV18; D perhaps matches TRBD1 (5 bases). The V gene's germline CDR1 is KGHSH and CDR2 LQKENI. Trimming stripped 0 bases from V and 5 bases from J, with 7 bases between. There are 13 residues in the CDR3. CDR3 nucleotides: TGTGCCAGCTCACCACCGGGGCTGGAGACCCAGTACTTC. This sequence encodes CASSPPGLETQYF.

This clonotype came up a few times. The chain carries TRBV4-1 and TRBJ1-1; D unresolved. The germline V gene encodes CDR1 MGHRA and CDR2 YSYEKL. V lost 0 bases and J 0 bases, leaving 8 bases between the germline ends. The CDR3 runs 15 residues. Written as DNA, the CDR3 is TGCGCCAGCAGCCAAGATCCATTCATGAACACTGAAGCTTTCTTT. The encoded protein is CASSQDPFMNTEAFF.

This clonotype was detected only a few times. The gene calls are TRBV9 and TRBJ2-2; 7 bases line up with TRBD2. The V gene end was trimmed by 2 bases and the J gene end by 6 bases; junction bases not matched to a gene: 7. The CDR3 consists of 15 residues. Germline V gene lookup returns CDR1 SGDLS and CDR2 YYNGEE. This chain's CDR3 is CASSVSGIGSGELFF. DNA for the CDR3: TGTGCCAGCAGCGTCAGCGGGATAGGGTCCGGGGAGCTGTTTTTT. Filled out from reference TRBV9 and TRBJ2-2, the complete variable domain reads DSGVTQTPKHLITATGQRVTLRCSPRSGDLSVYWYQQSLDQGLQFLIQYYNGEERAKGNILERFSAQQFPDLHSELNLSSLELGDSALYFCASSVSGIGSGELFFGEGSRLTVL.

This clonotype appeared a few times. The chain employs TRBV29-1 and TRBJ2-1; tentatively, D is TRBD1 (7 bases). Trimming stripped 4 bases from V and 5 bases from J, with 21 bases between. The CDR3 is made up of 16 amino acids. Germline V gene data show CDR1 as SQVTM and CDR2 as ANQGSEA. CDR3: CSVGDLFRGANNEQFF. In nucleotides, the CDR3 is TGCAGCGTTGGAGATTTATTCAGGGGGGCGAACAATGAGCAGTTCTTC.

The chain employs TRBV20-1 and TRBJ2-7; no clear D gene. The V and J ends lost 1 base and 6 bases respectively, with 10 bases between them. Germline CDR1 is DFQATT and CDR2 is SNEGSKA (reference sequence). This CDR3 region has 12 residues. CDR3 in amino acids: CSARAGRGEQYF. The CDR3 coding sequence is TGCAGTGCTAGAGCTGGGCGAGGCGAGCAGTACTTC.

The V gene is TRBV7-2, the J gene TRBJ2-3; 9 nucleotides agree with TRBD2. After removal of 2 bases from V and 2 bases from J, the junction contained 11 bases not matched to a gene. The CDR3 has 18 residues. CDR1 and CDR2 (germline): SGHTA, FQGNSA. The CDR3 is CASSLNPTSGRYTDTQYF. CDR3 DNA sequence: TGTGCCAGCAGCTTAAACCCCACCAGCGGGAGGTACACAGATACGCAGTATTTT.

The V and J genes are TRBV7-9 and TRBJ1-3; the D gene is possibly TRBD1 (6 bases). V gave up 5 bases and J gave up 0 bases, with 11 bases separating them. The CDR3 has 15 residues. Germline V gene lookup returns CDR1 SEHNR and CDR2 FQNEAQ (reference sequence). This CDR3 reads CASSQDSFSGNTIYF. CDR3 DNA: TGTGCCAGCAGCCAGGACAGTTTCTCTGGAAACACCATATATTTT.

This clonotype was counted at least ten times. V gene TRBV11-3 combines with J gene TRBJ2-3; 14 bases agree with TRBD2. CDR1 and CDR2 from the germline V gene are SGHNT and YENEEA. The CDR3 is 15 residues long. J was trimmed by 5 bases and V by 4 bases; bases with no gene match: 2. CDR3 in amino acids: CASSSGTSGRDTQYF. CDR3 DNA: TGTGCCAGCAGCTCAGGGACTAGCGGGAGAGATACGCAGTATTTT.

Only a few counts were recorded for this clonotype. This rearrangement joins TRBV27 to TRBJ2-7; no firm D call. Germline-derived CDR1 and CDR2 are MNHEY and SMNVEV (reference sequence). CDR3 length equals 11 residues. With 7 bases removed from V and 3 bases from J, the gap between germline ends came to 7 bases. CDR3 region: CASTRYYEQYF. The CDR3 DNA follows: TGTGCCAGCACCCGGTACTACGAGCAGTACTTC.

The genes are TRBV6-1 and TRBJ2-7; D unclear. This CDR3 has 12 residues. Trimming stripped 4 bases from V and 2 bases from J, with 6 bases between. The germline V gene has CDR1 MNHNS and CDR2 SASEGT. CDR3 amino acids: CASSVGPYEQYF. The CDR3 DNA sequence: TGTGCCAGCAGTGTCGGCCCCTACGAGCAGTACTTC.

The chain has TRBV18 and TRBJ1-3, with TRBD1 matching 8 bases. The trim removed 4 bases at V and 2 bases at J, leaving 7 bases unmatched. Per the germline V gene, CDR1 is KGHSH and CDR2 is LQKENI. The CDR3 runs to 16 residues. The CDR3: CASSHATGAPGNTIYF. As DNA, the CDR3 is TGTGCCAGCTCACACGCGACAGGGGCCCCTGGAAACACCATATATTTT. The variable domain in full, completed from reference TRBV18 and TRBJ1-3, reads NAGVMQNPRHLVRRRGQEARLRCSPMKGHSHVYWYRQLPEEGLKFMVYLQKENIIDESGMPKERFSAEFPKEGPSILRIQQVVRGDSAAYFCASSHATGAPGNTIYFGEGSWLTVV.

This clonotype has more than one count but fewer than ten. The V and J genes are TRBV19 and TRBJ2-2; 7 bases align to TRBD2. Germline values: CDR1 LNHDA, CDR2 SQIVND (reference sequence). The CDR3 runs 16 residues. Losses at the gene ends were 0 bases for V and 6 bases for J; bases not matched to a gene: 7. CDR3 amino acids: CASSIDPSGMSGELFF. The DNA for the CDR3 is TGTGCCAGTAGTATAGATCCCAGCGGGATGTCCGGGGAGCTGTTTTTT.

The table lists this clonotype with many counts. This chain uses TRBV7-2 with TRBJ2-5, with D maybe TRBD2 (5 bases). Germline V gene sequence: CDR1 SGHTA, CDR2 FQGNSA. The ends were cut back, 4 bases at V and 5 bases at J, with 8 bases in the middle. CDR3 length: 12 residues. CDR3 DNA sequence: TGTGCCAGCAGCTCCTTAGCGGAGACCCAGTACTTC. Its protein product is CASSSLAETQYF.

This clonotype has a count of ten or more. The V call is TRBV7-9, the J call TRBJ1-4; the D is unclear. Trimming took off 4 bases at V and 3 bases at J, with 12 bases between the two ends. The CDR3 has 15 amino acids. Germline V lookup: CDR1 SEHNR, CDR2 FQNEAQ (reference sequence). The CDR3 loop reads CASSSAGSPNEKLFF. The CDR3 DNA reads as TGTGCCAGCAGCTCCGCAGGTAGCCCTAATGAAAAACTGTTTTTT.

This clonotype was detected ten times or more. The chain is built from TRBV7-9 and TRBJ2-7; D not resolved. The V end was cut by 1 base, the J end by 0 bases, with 1 base between. The germline CDR1 and CDR2 sequences are SEHNR and FQNEAQ (reference sequence). This CDR3 is built from 12 residues. The chain's CDR3 is CASSLVSYEQYF. CDR3 nucleotides: TGTGCCAGCAGCTTAGTCTCCTACGAGCAGTACTTC.

The chain couples TRBV6-1 to TRBJ2-1, with D hard to call. The ends were cut back, 2 bases at V and 0 bases at J, with 8 bases in the middle. The CDR3 is 15 amino acids. Germline-derived CDR1 and CDR2 are MNHNS and SASEGT. The chain's CDR3 is CASSELWASYNEQFF. The CDR3 coding sequence is TGTGCCAGCAGTGAACTCTGGGCCTCCTACAATGAGCAGTTCTTC.

This chain links TRBV14 with TRBJ2-1; D assignment may be TRBD1 or TRBD2 (6 bases each). CDR3 length: 15 residues. The V gene's germline CDR1 is SGHDN and CDR2 FVKESK. The V and J ends lost 4 bases and 7 bases respectively, with 17 bases between them. The CDR3 bases are TGTGCCAGCAGCCTCAGGACAGCCCGGGGGAATGAGCAGTTCTTC. Amino acids: CASSLRTARGNEQFF.

The chain links TRBV5-1 to TRBJ2-1, with 10 positions matching TRBD2. J gave up 8 bases and V 3 bases, and 8 bases lay outside the gene matches. Germline loops: CDR1 SGHRS, CDR2 YFSETQ. The CDR3 consists of 15 residues. This CDR3 is CASSYVAGGDDEQFF. The DNA of the CDR3 is TGCGCCAGCAGCTACGTAGCGGGAGGCGATGATGAGCAGTTCTTC.

In DNA form, the CDR3 reads TGTGCCAGCAGCGGGACAGGGTCTACAGATACGCAGTATTTT. Protein sequence: CASSGTGSTDTQYF. The chain combines TRBV9 with TRBJ2-3, with 8 bases identical to TRBD1. Germline CDR1 is SGDLS and CDR2 is YYNGEE. This CDR3 spans 14 amino acids. The ends lost 3 bases at V and 3 bases at J; junction bases unmatched: 3.

Many counts were recorded for this clonotype. The chain recombines TRBV30 with TRBJ1-1, with TRBD1 identical over 7 bases. The germline V gene encodes CDR1 GTSNPN and CDR2 SVGIG (reference sequence). V lost 2 bases, J lost 3 bases, and 9 bases stayed unmatched. The CDR3 extends over 15 amino acids. CDR3 coding DNA: TGTGCCTGGAGTAAGGCAGGGGGGGTGTACACTGAAGCTTTCTTT. Protein: CAWSKAGGVYTEAFF.

This clonotype was counted between two and nine times. The J gene is TRBJ2-3, the V gene TRBV28; a weak D match, TRBD1 (5 bases). In germline, CDR1 is MDHEN, CDR2 SYDVKM. The CDR3 totals 16 residues. Trimming took off 8 bases at V and 3 bases at J, with 21 bases between the two ends. CDR3 loop: CASDSVGSRGTDTQYF. The CDR3 DNA reads as TGTGCCAGCGACTCCGTGGGATCTAGGGGTACAGATACGCAGTATTTT.

This clonotype appeared a single time. The germline gene is not matched at one end of the junction; a read error may be the cause. The chain combines TRBV7-9 with TRBJ2-1; D remains unclear. The CDR3 contains 15 residues. Germline-derived CDR1 and CDR2 are SEHNR and FQNEAQ (reference sequence). Here the CDR3 reads CASSLEGRLYDEQFF. The CDR3 nucleotides read TGTGCCAGCAGCTTAGAGGGCAGGCTCTACGATGAGCAGTTCTTC.

This clonotype was counted only a few times. The genes are TRBV5-1 and TRBJ2-6; perhaps TRBD1 as D (5 bases). The CDR3 is 16 amino acids. The germline V gene has CDR1 SGHRS and CDR2 YFSETQ. Trimming shortened V by 4 bases and J by 0 bases, and 11 bases separated the two germline ends. The CDR3 sequence is CASSTRQTSGANVLTF. CDR3 in DNA: TGCGCCAGCAGCACCCGACAGACCTCTGGGGCCAACGTCCTGACTTTC.

This clonotype was recorded many times. This chain connects TRBV3-1 to TRBJ2-7; D assignment may be TRBD1 or TRBD2 (5 bases each). V lost 1 base and J lost 6, with 10 bases in between. The CDR3 sequence is 13 residues long. Looked up from germline, CDR1 is LGHDT and CDR2 is YNNKEL (reference sequence). CDR3 amino acids: CASSQGGVAEQYF. The CDR3 DNA reads TGTGCCAGCAGCCAAGGAGGGGTAGCCGAGCAGTACTTC.